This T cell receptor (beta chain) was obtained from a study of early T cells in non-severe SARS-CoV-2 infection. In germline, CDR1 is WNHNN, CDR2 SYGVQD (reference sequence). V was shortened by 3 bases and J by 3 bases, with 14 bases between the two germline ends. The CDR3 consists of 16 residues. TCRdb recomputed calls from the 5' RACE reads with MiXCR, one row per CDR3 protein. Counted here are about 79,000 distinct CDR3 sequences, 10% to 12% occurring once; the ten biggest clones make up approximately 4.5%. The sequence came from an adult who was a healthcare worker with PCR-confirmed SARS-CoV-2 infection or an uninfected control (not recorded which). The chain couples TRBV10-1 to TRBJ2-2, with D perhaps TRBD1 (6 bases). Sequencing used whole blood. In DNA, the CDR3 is TGCGCCAGCAGTGAAAATCCGGGACAAGACACCGGGGAGCTGTTTTTT. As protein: CASSENPGQDTGELFF.